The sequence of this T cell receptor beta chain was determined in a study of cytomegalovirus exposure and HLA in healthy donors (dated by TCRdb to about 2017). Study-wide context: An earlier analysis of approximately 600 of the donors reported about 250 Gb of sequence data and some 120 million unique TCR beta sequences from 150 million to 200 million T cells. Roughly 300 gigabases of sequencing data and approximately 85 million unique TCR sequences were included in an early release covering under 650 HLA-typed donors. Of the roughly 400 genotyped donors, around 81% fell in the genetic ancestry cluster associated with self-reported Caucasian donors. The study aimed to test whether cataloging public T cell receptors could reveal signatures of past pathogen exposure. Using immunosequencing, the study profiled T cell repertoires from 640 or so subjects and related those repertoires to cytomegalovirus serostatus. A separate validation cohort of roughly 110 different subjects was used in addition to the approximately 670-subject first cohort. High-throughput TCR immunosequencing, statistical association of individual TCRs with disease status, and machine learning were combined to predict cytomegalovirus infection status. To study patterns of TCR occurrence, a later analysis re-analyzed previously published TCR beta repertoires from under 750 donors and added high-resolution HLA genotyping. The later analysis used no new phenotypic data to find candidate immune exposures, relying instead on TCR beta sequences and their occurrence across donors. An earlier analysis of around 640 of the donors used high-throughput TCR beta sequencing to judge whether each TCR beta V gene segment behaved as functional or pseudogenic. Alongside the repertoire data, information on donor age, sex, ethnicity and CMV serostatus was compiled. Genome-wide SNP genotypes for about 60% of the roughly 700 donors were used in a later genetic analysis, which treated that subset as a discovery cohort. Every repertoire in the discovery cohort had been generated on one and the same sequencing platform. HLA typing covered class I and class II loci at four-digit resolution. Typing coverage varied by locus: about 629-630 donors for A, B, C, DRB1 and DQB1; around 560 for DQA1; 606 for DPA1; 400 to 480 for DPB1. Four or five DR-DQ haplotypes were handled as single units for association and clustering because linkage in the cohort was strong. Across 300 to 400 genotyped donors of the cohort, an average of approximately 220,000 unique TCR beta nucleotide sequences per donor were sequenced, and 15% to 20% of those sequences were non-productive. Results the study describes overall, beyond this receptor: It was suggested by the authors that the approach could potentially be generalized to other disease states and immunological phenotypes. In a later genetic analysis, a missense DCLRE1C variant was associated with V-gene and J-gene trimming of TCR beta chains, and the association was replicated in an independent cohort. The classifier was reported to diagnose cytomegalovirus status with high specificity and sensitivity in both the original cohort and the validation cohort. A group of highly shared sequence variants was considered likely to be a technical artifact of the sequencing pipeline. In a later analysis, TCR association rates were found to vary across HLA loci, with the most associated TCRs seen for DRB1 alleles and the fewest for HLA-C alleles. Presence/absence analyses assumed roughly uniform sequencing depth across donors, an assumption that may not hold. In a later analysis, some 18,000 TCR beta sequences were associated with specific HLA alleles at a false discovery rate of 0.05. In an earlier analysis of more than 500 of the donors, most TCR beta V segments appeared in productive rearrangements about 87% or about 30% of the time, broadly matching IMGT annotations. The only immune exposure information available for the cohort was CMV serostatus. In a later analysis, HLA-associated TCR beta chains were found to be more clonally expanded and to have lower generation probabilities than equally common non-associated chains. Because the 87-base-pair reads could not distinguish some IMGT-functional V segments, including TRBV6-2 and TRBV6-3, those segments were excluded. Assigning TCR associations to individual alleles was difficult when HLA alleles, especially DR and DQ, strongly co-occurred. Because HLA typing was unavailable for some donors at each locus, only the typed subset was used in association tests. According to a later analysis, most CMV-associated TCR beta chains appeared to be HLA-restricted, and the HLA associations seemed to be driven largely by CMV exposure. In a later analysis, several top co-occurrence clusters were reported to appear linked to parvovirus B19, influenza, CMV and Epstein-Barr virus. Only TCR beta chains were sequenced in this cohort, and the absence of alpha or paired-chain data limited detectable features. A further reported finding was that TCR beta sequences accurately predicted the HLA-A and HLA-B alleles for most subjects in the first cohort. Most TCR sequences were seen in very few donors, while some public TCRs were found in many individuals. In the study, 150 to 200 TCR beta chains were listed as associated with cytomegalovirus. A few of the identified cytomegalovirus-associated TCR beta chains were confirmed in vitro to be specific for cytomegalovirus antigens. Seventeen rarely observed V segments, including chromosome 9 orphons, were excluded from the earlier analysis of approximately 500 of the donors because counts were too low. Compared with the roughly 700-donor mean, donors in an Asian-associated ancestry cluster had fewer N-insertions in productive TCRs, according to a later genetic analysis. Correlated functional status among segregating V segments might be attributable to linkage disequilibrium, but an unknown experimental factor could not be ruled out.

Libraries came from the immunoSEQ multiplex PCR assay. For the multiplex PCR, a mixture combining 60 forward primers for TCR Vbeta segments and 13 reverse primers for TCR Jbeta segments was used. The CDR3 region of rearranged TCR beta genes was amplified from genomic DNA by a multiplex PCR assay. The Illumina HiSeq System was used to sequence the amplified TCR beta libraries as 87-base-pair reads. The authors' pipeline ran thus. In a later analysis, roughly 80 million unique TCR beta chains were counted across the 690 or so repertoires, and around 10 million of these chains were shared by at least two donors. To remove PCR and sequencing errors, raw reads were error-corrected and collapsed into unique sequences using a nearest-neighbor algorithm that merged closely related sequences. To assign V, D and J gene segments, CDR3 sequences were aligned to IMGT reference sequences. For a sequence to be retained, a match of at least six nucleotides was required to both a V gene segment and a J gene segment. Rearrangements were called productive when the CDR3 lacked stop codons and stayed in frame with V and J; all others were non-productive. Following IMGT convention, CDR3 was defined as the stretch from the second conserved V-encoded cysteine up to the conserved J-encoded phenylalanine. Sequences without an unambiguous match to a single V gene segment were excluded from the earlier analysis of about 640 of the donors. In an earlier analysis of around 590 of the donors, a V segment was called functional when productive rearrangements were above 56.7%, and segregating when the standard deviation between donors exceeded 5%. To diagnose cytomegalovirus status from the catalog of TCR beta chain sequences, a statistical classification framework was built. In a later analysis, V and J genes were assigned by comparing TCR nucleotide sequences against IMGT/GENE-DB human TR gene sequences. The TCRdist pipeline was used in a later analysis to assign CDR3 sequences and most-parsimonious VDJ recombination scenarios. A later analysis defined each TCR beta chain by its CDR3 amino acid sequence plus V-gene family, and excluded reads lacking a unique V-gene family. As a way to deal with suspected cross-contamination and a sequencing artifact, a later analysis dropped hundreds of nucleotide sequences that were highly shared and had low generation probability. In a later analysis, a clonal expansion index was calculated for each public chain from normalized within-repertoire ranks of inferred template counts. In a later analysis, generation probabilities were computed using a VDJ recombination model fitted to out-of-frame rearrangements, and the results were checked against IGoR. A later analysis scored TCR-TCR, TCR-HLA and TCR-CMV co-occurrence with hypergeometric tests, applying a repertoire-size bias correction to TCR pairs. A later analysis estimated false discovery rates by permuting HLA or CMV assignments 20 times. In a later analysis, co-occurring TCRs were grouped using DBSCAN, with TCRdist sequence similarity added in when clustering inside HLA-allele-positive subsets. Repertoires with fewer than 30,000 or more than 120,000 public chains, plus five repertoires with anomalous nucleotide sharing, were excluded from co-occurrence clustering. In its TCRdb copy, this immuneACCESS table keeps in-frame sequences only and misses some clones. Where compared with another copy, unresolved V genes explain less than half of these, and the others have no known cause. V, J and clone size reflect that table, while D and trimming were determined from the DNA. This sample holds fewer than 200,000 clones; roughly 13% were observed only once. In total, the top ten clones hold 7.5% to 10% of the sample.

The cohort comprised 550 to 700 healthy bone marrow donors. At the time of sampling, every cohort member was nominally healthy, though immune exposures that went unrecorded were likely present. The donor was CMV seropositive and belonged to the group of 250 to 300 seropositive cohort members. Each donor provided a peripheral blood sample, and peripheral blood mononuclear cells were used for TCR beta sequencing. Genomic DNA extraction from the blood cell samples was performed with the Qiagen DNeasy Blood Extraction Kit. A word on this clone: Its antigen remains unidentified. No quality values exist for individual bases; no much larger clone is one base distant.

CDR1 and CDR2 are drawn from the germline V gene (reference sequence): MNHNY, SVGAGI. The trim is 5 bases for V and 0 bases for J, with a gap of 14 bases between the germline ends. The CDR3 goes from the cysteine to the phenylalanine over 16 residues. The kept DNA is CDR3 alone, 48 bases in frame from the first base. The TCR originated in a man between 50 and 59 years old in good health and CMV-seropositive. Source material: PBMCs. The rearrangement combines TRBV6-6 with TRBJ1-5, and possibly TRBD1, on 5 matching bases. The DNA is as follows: TGTGCCAGCAGTCTCGGGGGACGGTATAGCAATCAGCCCCAGCATTTT. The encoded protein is CASSLGGRYSNQPQHF.